These 3 T cell receptor beta chains originate from one sample sequenced in a study of technical replicates of blood from a handful of donors (dated by TCRdb to about 2017). Libraries were made using the immunoSEQ multiplex PCR assay. Entries here come from immuneACCESS through TCRdb and include only in-frame sequences with V and J called. Some clones fail to appear in such tables; in the studies checked, an unresolved V gene covers under half of the shortfall, and the cause of the remainder is unknown. The sample contains around 67,000 clones, around 87% of them found a single time. The ten largest account for roughly 5.3% of the sample. The sample consisted of PBMCs. The origin of the receptors is a human donor in good health. Some clones in this sample may be carry-over from other donors' samples.

The V call is TRBV7-9, the J call TRBJ2-7; a weak D match, TRBD2 (6 bases). With 4 bases removed from V and 0 bases from J, the gap between germline ends came to 10 bases. CDR3 size: 14 residues. Germline CDR1 reads SEHNR; CDR2 reads FQNEAQ (reference sequence). CDR3 in amino acids: CASSYGGGSYEQYF. CDR3 bases: TGTGCCAGCAGCTACGGGGGTGGCTCCTACGAGCAGTACTTC.

The chain employs TRBV29-1 and TRBJ2-7; 7 nucleotides line up with TRBD1. The V gene's germline CDR1 is SQVTM and CDR2 ANQGSEA. V shed 6 bases and J 3 bases; nucleotides not matched to a gene: 8. CDR3 length: 13 amino acids. The CDR3 loop reads CSVCRDSDYEQYF. The CDR3 DNA is TGCAGCGTATGCCGGGACAGCGACTACGAGCAGTACTTC.

In DNA form, the CDR3 reads TGCAGCGTCAAGGGAGGGGGGCCTAGAAGCACAGATACGCAGTATTTT. Protein: CSVKGGGPRSTDTQYF. The chain links TRBV29-1 to TRBJ2-3, with D perhaps matching TRBD2 (7 bases). There are 16 residues in the CDR3. Germline CDR1 reads SQVTM; CDR2 reads ANQGSEA. Trimming pared 6 bases from V and 0 bases from J, leaving 19 bases between.